The sequence of this TCR beta chain was determined in a study of blood T cell repertoires in COVID-19. Some clones are missing from TCRdb's copy, which holds only in-frame ones; the method was immunoSEQ multiplex PCR. The table records hundreds of thousands of clones, about 68% of them present only once. The V gene's germline CDR1 is LNHDA and CDR2 SQIVND (reference sequence). Trimming took 2 bases from V and 11 from J, leaving 10 bases between them. The CDR3 extends over 13 amino acids. The V gene is TRBV19, the J gene TRBJ1-6; possibly TRBD1 for D (5 bases). The specimen sequenced was peripheral blood. The clonotype originates from an elderly woman with acute or convalescent COVID-19. The CDR3 loop reads CASSIYRSAPLHF. CDR3 nucleotide sequence: TGTGCCAGTAGTATATACAGGTCCGCACCCCTCCACTTT.